The sequence of this T cell receptor beta chain was determined in a study of cytomegalovirus exposure and HLA in healthy donors (dated by TCRdb to the late 2010s). About the full investigation: An earlier analysis of around 600 of the donors reported approximately 290 Gb of sequence data and 100 million to 130 million unique TCR beta sequences from 150 million to 200 million T cells. Roughly 290 gigabases of sequencing data and 70 million to 95 million unique TCR sequences made up an early release that covered over 550 HLA-typed donors. Of the 300 to 450 genotyped donors, roughly 85% fell in the genetic ancestry cluster associated with self-reported Caucasian donors. The study aimed to test whether cataloging public T cell receptors could reveal signatures of past pathogen exposure. The T cell repertoires of 550 to 850 subjects were profiled by immunosequencing and related to cytomegalovirus serostatus. A separate validation cohort of over a hundred different subjects was used in addition to the roughly 640-subject first cohort. High-throughput TCR immunosequencing, statistical association of individual TCRs with disease status, and machine learning were combined to predict cytomegalovirus infection status. In a later analysis, previously published TCR beta repertoires from some 640 donors were re-analyzed and high-resolution HLA genotyping was added so that TCR occurrence patterns could be studied. In the later analysis, no new phenotypic data were used to find candidate immune exposures; instead, reliance was placed on TCR beta sequences and their occurrence across donors. To decide whether each TCR beta V gene segment behaved as functional or pseudogenic, an earlier analysis of 587 of the donors relied on high-throughput TCR beta sequencing. Donor age, sex, ethnicity and CMV serostatus were collected together with the repertoire data. Genome-wide SNP genotypes for about 60% of the roughly 700 donors were used in a later genetic analysis, which treated that subset as a discovery cohort. Every repertoire in the discovery cohort had been generated on one and the same sequencing platform. Class I and class II HLA loci were covered by the typing at four-digit resolution. The number of donors typed differed by locus, with about 629-640 for A, B, C, DRB1 and DQB1, approximately 500 for DQA1, 600 to 610 for DPA1, and around 430 for DPB1. Because of strong linkage in the cohort, 5 or 6 DR-DQ haplotypes were treated as single units for association and clustering. Among 398 genotyped donors of the cohort, an average of around 240,000 unique TCR beta nucleotide sequences were sequenced per donor, roughly 20% of them non-productive. Paper-wide results and their limitations: Most TCR sequences were observed very rarely across donors, whereas some public TCRs were present in many individuals. When HLA alleles, especially DR and DQ, strongly co-occurred, attributing TCR associations to individual alleles was difficult. Linkage disequilibrium might explain the correlated functional status among segregating V segments, but an unknown experimental factor could not be ruled out. This cohort had only TCR beta chains sequenced, and the lack of alpha or paired-chain data limited which features could be detected. The authors suggested that the approach could potentially be extended to other disease states and immunological phenotypes. An association between a missense DCLRE1C variant and V-gene and J-gene trimming of TCR beta chains was found in a later genetic analysis and replicated in an independent cohort. Compared with the 666-donor mean, donors in an Asian-associated ancestry cluster had fewer N-insertions in productive TCRs, according to a later genetic analysis. HLA typing was unavailable for some donors at each locus, so association tests used only the typed subset. A later analysis associated 16,951 TCR beta sequences with specific HLA alleles at a false discovery rate of 0.05. The study gave a list of under 200 TCR beta chains associated with cytomegalovirus. A further reported finding was that TCR beta sequences accurately predicted the HLA-A and HLA-B alleles for most subjects in the first cohort. In a later analysis, the rate of TCR association differed among HLA loci, with DRB1 alleles having the most associated TCRs and HLA-C alleles having the fewest. Some IMGT-functional V segments, including TRBV6-2 and TRBV6-3, could not be distinguished by the 87-base-pair reads and were therefore excluded. Approximately 18 rarely observed V segments, including chromosome 9 orphons, were excluded from the earlier analysis of just under 600 of the donors because counts were too low. The presence/absence analyses assumed that sequencing depth was roughly uniform across donors, and that assumption may not be true. A later analysis reported that several top co-occurrence clusters appeared linked to parvovirus B19, influenza, CMV and Epstein-Barr virus. CMV serostatus was the only immune exposure information available for the cohort. In both the original and validation cohorts, the classifier was reported to diagnose cytomegalovirus status with high specificity and sensitivity. A few of the identified cytomegalovirus-associated TCR beta chains were confirmed in vitro to be specific for cytomegalovirus antigens. A later analysis found that most CMV-associated TCR beta chains appeared HLA-restricted, with HLA associations seemingly driven largely by CMV exposure. A cluster of highly shared sequence variants was judged likely to be a technical artifact of the sequencing pipeline. In an earlier analysis of under 600 of the donors, most TCR beta V segments were observed in productive rearrangements about 87% or about 30% of the time, broadly matching IMGT annotations. A later analysis found that HLA-associated TCR beta chains were more clonally expanded and had lower generation probabilities than equally common non-associated chains.

Comments on this clone: What this receptor recognizes is not known. No per-base quality is available; no much larger clone lies one base away.

The germline V gene provides CDR1 SGHRS and CDR2 YFSETQ. Here V drops 3 bases and J drops 3 bases, and the junction holds 12 bases not matched to any gene. CDR3 length: 17 amino acids, cysteine to phenylalanine. Only CDR3 DNA remains: 51 bases, in frame from the first base. The cohort consisted of 650 to 850 healthy bone marrow donors. Cohort members were all nominally healthy when sampled, although unrecorded immune exposures were likely present. The donor tested CMV seropositive, placing the donor among the 250 to 350 seropositive members of the cohort. A peripheral blood sample was collected from each donor, and TCR beta sequencing was performed on peripheral blood mononuclear cells. The Qiagen DNeasy Blood Extraction Kit was used to extract genomic DNA from the blood cell samples. The library was built by means of the immunoSEQ multiplex PCR assay. For the multiplex PCR, a mixture combining 60 forward primers for TCR Vbeta segments and 13 reverse primers for TCR Jbeta segments was used. The CDR3 region of rearranged TCR beta genes was amplified from genomic DNA by a multiplex PCR assay. Amplified TCR beta libraries were sequenced as 87-base-pair reads on the Illumina HiSeq System. The source study handled its data this way. Across the roughly 640 repertoires, a later analysis counted around 80 million unique TCR beta chains, around 10 million of which were shared by at least two donors. A nearest-neighbor algorithm error-corrected the raw reads and collapsed the reads into unique sequences, merging closely related sequences to remove PCR and sequencing errors. CDR3 sequences were aligned to IMGT reference sequences to assign V, D and J gene segments. For a sequence to be retained, a match of at least six nucleotides to both a V gene segment and a J gene segment was required. Rearrangements were classified as productive when the CDR3 lacked stop codons and remained in frame with V and J, and all other rearrangements were classified as non-productive. CDR3 was defined according to IMGT convention as the region running from the second conserved V-encoded cysteine to the conserved J-encoded phenylalanine. Sequences without an unambiguous match to a single V gene segment were excluded from the earlier analysis of a few hundred of the donors. In an earlier analysis of around 590 of the donors, a V segment was called functional when productive rearrangements were above 56.7%, and segregating when the standard deviation between donors exceeded 5%. A statistical classification framework was built for diagnosing cytomegalovirus status from the catalog of TCR beta chain sequences. A later analysis assigned V and J genes by comparing TCR nucleotide sequences with IMGT/GENE-DB human TR gene sequences. A later analysis assigned CDR3 sequences and most-parsimonious VDJ recombination scenarios with the TCRdist pipeline. In a later analysis, every TCR beta chain was defined by the combination of its CDR3 amino acid sequence and its V-gene family, and reads without a unique V-gene family were dropped. To address suspected cross-contamination and a sequencing artifact, a later analysis removed under 600 highly shared, low-generation-probability nucleotide sequences. For each public chain, a later analysis derived a clonal expansion index from normalized ranks of inferred template counts within each repertoire. A later analysis computed generation probabilities with a VDJ recombination model fitted to out-of-frame rearrangements, and checked the results against IGoR. Hypergeometric tests were used in a later analysis to score TCR-TCR, TCR-HLA and TCR-CMV co-occurrence, with a repertoire-size bias correction applied to the TCR pairs. False discovery rates were estimated in a later analysis by permuting HLA or CMV assignments 20 times. In a later analysis, co-occurring TCRs were grouped with DBSCAN, and TCRdist sequence similarity was added when clustering was performed within HLA-allele-positive subsets. Co-occurrence clustering excluded repertoires with fewer than 30,000 or more than 120,000 public chains, plus five with anomalous nucleotide sharing. Here the immuneACCESS table is served through TCRdb, limited to in-frame sequences with V and J called. Missing clones are a known gap in these copies; in checked studies unresolved V genes cover under half, and the rest lacks a known reason. V, J and clone size are taken as reported in that table, and D and trimming were inferred from the DNA itself. The sample includes 75,000 to 90,000 clones, with approximately 79% observed a single time. The ten largest clones represent less than 25% of the sample.

The rearrangement combines TRBV5-1 with TRBJ1-2; 9 middle bases align to TRBD1. The sequence came from a woman between 35 and 50 years old in good health and CMV-seropositive. Sequenced input: PBMCs. At the DNA level, the sequence is TGCGCCAGCAGCTCAGACAGGGGGAAAGGGTACGACTATGGCTACACCTTC. It specifies CASSSDRGKGYDYGYTF.